Sequencing of this T cell receptor beta chain was carried out in a study of cytomegalovirus exposure and HLA in healthy donors. Study-level information: Findings of an earlier analysis included about 100 million unique TCR beta sequences from 200 million or so T cells.

PCR employed 60 Vbeta and 13 Jbeta primers. This table comes from immunoSEQ multiplex PCR, and its TCRdb copy is limited to in-frame clones, with some not included. The profile shows about 200,000 clones, less than 80% of them singletons. Study-wide findings and caveats: A later analysis reported that several of the most significant clusters appeared to be linked to common viral pathogens, among them Epstein-Barr virus.

In regard to this clone: The antigen remains unidentified.

Germline V lookup: CDR1 GTSNPN, CDR2 SVGIG (reference sequence). This CDR3 region has 16 residues. V was clipped by 0 bases and J by 1 base, with 15 bases between them. The sequence was obtained from a woman aged 25 to 39 in good health and CMV-seropositive. Sequenced: PBMCs. V and J are TRBV30 and TRBJ2-5; D may be TRBD2 (6 bases). CDR3 sequence (DNA): TGTGCCTGGAGTGTATTGGGTAGCGGATTCCAAGAGACCCAGTACTTC. This codes for CAWSVLGSGFQETQYF. Based on the CDR3 plus reference TRBV30 and TRBJ2-5, the full variable domain is SQTIHQWPATLVQPVGSPLSLECTVEGTSNPNLYWYRQAAGRGLQLLFYSVGIGQISSEVPQNLSASRPQDRQFILSSKKLLLSDSGFYLCAWSVLGSGFQETQYFGPGTRLLVL.